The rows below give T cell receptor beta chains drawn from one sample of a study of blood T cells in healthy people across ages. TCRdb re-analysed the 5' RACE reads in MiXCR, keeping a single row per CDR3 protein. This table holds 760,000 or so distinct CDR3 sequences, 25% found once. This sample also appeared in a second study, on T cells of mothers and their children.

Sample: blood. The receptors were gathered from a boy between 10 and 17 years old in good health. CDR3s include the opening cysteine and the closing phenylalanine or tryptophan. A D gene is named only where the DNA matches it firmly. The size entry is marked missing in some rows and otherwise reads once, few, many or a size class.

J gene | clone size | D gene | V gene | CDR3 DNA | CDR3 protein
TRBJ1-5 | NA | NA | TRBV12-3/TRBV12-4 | TGTGCCAGCAGTTTATCCCGATGGGGGCCGGATCAGCCCCAGCATTTT | CASSLSRWGPDQPQHF
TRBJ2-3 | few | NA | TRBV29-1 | TGCAGCGTTCTCATCGGGACGGGCCCTCCAGATACGCAGTATTTT | CSVLIGTGPPDTQYF
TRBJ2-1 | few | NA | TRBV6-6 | TGTGCCAGCAGTTACTCGGGTGCTTACCATGAGCAGTTCTTC | CASSYSGAYHEQFF
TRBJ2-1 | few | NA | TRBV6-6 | TGTGCCAGCAGTTACGAGGGTACCGATTACAATGAGCAGTTCTTC | CASSYEGTDYNEQFF
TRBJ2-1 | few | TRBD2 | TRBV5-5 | TGTGCCAGCAGCTTGTGGCGCGGGAGAGGCGATGAGCAGTTCTTC | CASSLWRGRGDEQFF
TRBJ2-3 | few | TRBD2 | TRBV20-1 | TGCAGTGCTAGCTCGGGACTAGCGGGGCTCACTAGCACAGATACGCAGTATTTT | CSASSGLAGLTSTDTQYF
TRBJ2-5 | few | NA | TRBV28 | TGTGCCAGCAACACGGGGGCAGAGACCCAGTACTTC | CASNTGAETQYF
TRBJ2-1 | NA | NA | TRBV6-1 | TGTGCCAGCAGCCGCAATGGGGTAGGCGCTGACAATGAGCAGTTCTTC | CASSRNGVGADNEQFF
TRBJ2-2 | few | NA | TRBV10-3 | TGTGCCATCAGCGCTAGGACCACGAAGAACACCGGGGAGCTGTTTTTT | CAISARTTKNTGELFF
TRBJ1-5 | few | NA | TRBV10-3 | TGTGCCATCAGTGACCTCTGGGCAGGCACGAAGCCCCAGCATTTT | CAISDLWAGTKPQHF
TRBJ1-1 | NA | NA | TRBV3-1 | TGTGCCAGCAGCCAAGAGGGGGGGGACACTGAAGCTTTCTTT | CASSQEGGDTEAFF
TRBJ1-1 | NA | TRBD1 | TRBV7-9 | TGTGCCAGCAGCTTGGACAGGCCCACTGAAGCTTTCTTT | CASSLDRPTEAFF
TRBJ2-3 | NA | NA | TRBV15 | TGTGCCACCACCAGTGAGGCGACAGATACGCAGTATTTT | CATTSEATDTQYF
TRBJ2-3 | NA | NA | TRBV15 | TGCGCCACCAGCAGAGGCAGGCCCACAGATACGCAGTATTTT | CATSRGRPTDTQYF
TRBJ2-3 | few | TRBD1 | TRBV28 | TGTGCCAGCAGTCCTCCGGACAGGGGGTATACAGATACGCAGTATTTT | CASSPPDRGYTDTQYF
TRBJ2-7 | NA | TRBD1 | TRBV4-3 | TGCGCCAACAGCGAAGACAGACAGGGGGGATCCTACGAGCAGTACTTC | CANSEDRQGGSYEQYF
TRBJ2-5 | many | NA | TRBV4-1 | TGCGCCAGCAGGGCACCGGGGGACCAAGAGACCCAGTACTTC | CASRAPGDQETQYF
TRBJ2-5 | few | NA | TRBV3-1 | TGTGCCAGCAGCCAGGGGGCGTGGGCTAGCGGACAAGAGACCCAGTACTTC | CASSQGAWASGQETQYF
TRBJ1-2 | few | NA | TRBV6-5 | TGTGCCAGCAGTTACTCCCGACAAGACTATGGCTACACCTTC | CASSYSRQDYGYTF
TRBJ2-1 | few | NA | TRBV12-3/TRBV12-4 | TGTGCCAGCAGTACCCATAGGTTCGATGAGCAGTTCTTC | CASSTHRFDEQFF
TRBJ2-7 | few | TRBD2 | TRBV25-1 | TGTGCCAGCAGTGCCCAGCGGGAGGGCCTGTGCTCCTACGAGCAGTACTTC | CASSAQREGLCSYEQYF
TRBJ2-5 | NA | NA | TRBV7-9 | TGTGCCAGCAGCTCCGACTTGGCTTGGGAGCAGTACTTC | CASSSDLAWEQYF
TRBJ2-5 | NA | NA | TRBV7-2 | TGTGCCAGCAGCCGCGCCCCCGGAGAGACCCAGTACTTC | CASSRAPGETQYF
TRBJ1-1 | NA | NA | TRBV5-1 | TGCGCCAGCAGCTTGAGTTCTCGGGGTTTTTCTGAAGCTTTCTTT | CASSLSSRGFSEAFF
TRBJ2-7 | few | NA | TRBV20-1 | TGCAGTGCTAGAGGGCCCTCCTACGAGCAGTACTTC | CSARGPSYEQYF
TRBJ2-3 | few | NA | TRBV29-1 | TGCAGCGTTTTGGGGCTCGGCACAGATACGCAGTATTTT | CSVLGLGTDTQYF
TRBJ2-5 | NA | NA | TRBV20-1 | TGCAGTGCTGCCGACAGGAGCCTTTGGACCCAGTACTTC | CSAADRSLWTQYF
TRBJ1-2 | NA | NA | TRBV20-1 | TGCAGTGCTAGAGACCTAATGACAGAGACCTATGGCTACACCTTC | CSARDLMTETYGYTF
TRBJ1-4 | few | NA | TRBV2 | TGTGCCAGCAGTGATGGGGATTATGGGGAAAAACTGTTTTTT | CASSDGDYGEKLFF
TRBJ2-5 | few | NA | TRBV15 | TGTGCCACCAGCAGAGTACCGGCTACAAGTACCCAGTACTTC | CATSRVPATSTQYF
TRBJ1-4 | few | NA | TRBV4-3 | TGCGCCAGCAGCCAAGATCCGCAGACGCGGGAAAAACTGTTTTTT | CASSQDPQTREKLFF
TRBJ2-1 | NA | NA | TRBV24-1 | TGTGTCACCAGTGATTCGGCACACAATGAGCAGTTCTTC | CVTSDSAHNEQFF
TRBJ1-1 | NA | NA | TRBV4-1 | TGCGCCAGCAGCCAAGAACCCGGGACTGATGCTTTCTTT | CASSQEPGTDAFF
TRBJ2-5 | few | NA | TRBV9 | TGTGCCAGCAGCGTAGGGGCGGGGAGCCAAGAGACCCAGTACTTC | CASSVGAGSQETQYF
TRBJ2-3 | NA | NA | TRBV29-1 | TGCAGCGTCTCCCAGGACTATTCCTCCACAGATACGCAGTATTTT | CSVSQDYSSTDTQYF
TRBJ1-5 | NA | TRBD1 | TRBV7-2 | TGTGCCGGCAGCTCAAGGACAGGAAAGTTTTCTGCCCAGCATTTT | CAGSSRTGKFSAQHF
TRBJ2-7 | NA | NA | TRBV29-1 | TGCAGCGTTGAAACGGGAGTAGTGTACGAGCAGTACTTC | CSVETGVVYEQYF
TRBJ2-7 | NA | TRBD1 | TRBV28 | TGTGCCAGCAGTCAACCGGTGCTCTCAGGGGGAGAGCAGTACTTC | CASSQPVLSGGEQYF
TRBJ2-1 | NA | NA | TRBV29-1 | TGCAGCGTTGAAACCAGCGGATCCTACAATGAGCAGTTCTTC | CSVETSGSYNEQFF
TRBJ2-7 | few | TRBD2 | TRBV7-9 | TGTGCCAGCAGCGGACTAGCGGGCATCTACGAGCAGTACTTC | CASSGLAGIYEQYF
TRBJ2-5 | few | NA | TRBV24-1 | TGTGCCACCAGAGGCACTCCTCAAGAGACCCAGTACTTC | CATRGTPQETQYF
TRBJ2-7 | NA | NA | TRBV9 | TGTGCCAGCAGCGTGGAAACAGCAGCCTACGAGCAGTACTTC | CASSVETAAYEQYF